The next 21 T cell receptor beta chains were all read from a single sample in a study of blood T cell repertoires in COVID-19. Method: immunoSEQ multiplex PCR; TCRdb's copy keeps in-frame clones and lacks some. The data show around 60,000 clones, with roughly 80% seen just once and roughly a sixth held by the top ten. The source material was peripheral blood. These receptors originate from a man in his sixties with COVID-19, enrolled during active disease.

The gene calls are TRBV7-2 and TRBJ1-1, with TRBD1 as a possible D gene (5 bases). Germline assignment: CDR1 SGHTA and CDR2 FQGNSA. V lost 0 bases and J lost 5, with 13 bases in between. This CDR3 comprises 15 residues. CDR3 in amino acids: CASSLAQGAATEAFF. DNA of the CDR3: TGTGCCAGCAGCTTAGCGCAGGGTGCAGCGACTGAAGCTTTCTTT.

This clone has a handful of counts. V usage is TRBV5-5 and J usage is TRBJ2-5, with 11 positions matching TRBD2. Germline CDR1 SGHKS, CDR2 YYEKEE (reference sequence). Trimming cost V 1 base and J 1 base; bases outside gene matches: 9. The CDR3 runs to 18 residues. The CDR3 bases are TGTGCCAGCAGCTTGATTAGCGGGAGGGCCGGACCCCAAGAGACCCAGTACTTC. It specifies CASSLISGRAGPQETQYF.

The J gene is TRBJ1-5, the V gene TRBV3-1 (or the pseudogene TRBV3-2); D is uncertain. Germline CDR1 LGHDT, CDR2 YNNKEL (reference sequence). The CDR3 runs 13 residues. V lost 0 bases to trimming and J lost 6 bases, with 6 bases between them. CDR3: CASSQDAVQPQHF. CDR3 nucleotides: TGTGCCAGCAGCCAAGACGCGGTTCAGCCCCAGCATTTT.

This sequence joins TRBV4-1 and TRBJ1-6; TRBD1 aligns across 7 bases. V gave up 4 bases and J gave up 7 bases; unmatched junction bases: 13. Germline assignment: CDR1 MGHRA and CDR2 YSYEKL. The CDR3 is 17 residues long. CDR3 amino acids: CASSLNGPGQTNSPLHF. Written as DNA, the CDR3 is TGCGCCAGCAGCCTCAATGGCCCGGGACAGACAAATTCACCCCTCCACTTT.

This clone has a single count. The V call is TRBV6-5, the J call TRBJ2-3; D gene unclear. CDR3 length equals 16 residues. In germline, CDR1 is MNHEY, CDR2 SVGAGI. V lost 3 bases and J 5 bases, leaving 18 bases between the germline ends. The DNA of the CDR3 is TGTGCCAGCAGTTATTCAAGCTCGACTGGCCTAGATACGCAGTATTTT. Its protein product is CASSYSSSTGLDTQYF.

This clone was observed a few times. The genes are TRBV7-7 and TRBJ2-1, with TRBD2 identical over 10 bases. The CDR3 is 17 residues long. The junction had 14 bases not matched to a gene; V was cut back by 5 bases and J by 7 bases. Germline CDR1 and CDR2: SSHAT and FNYEAQ (reference sequence). In nucleotides, the CDR3 is TGTGCCAGCAGCCCCGATAGCGGGGGGACCAATCTGAATGAGCAGTTCTTC. This translates into CASSPDSGGTNLNEQFF.

The chain joins TRBV28 to TRBJ1-2; 9 nucleotides agree with TRBD1. V was pared by 5 bases and J by 4 bases, with 5 bases of the junction left unmatched. The CDR3 contains 14 residues. Germline CDR1 reads MDHEN; CDR2 reads SYDVKM. This CDR3 is CASSLGQGGYGYTF. In nucleotides, the CDR3 is TGTGCCAGCAGTCTGGGACAGGGCGGCTATGGCTACACCTTC.

By share of the sample, this clone is medium-sized. The rearrangement joins TRBV4-2 to TRBJ2-1, with 14 bases fitting TRBD2. Germline V gene sequence: CDR1 LGHNA, CDR2 YNFKEQ. V was pared by 4 bases and J by 8 bases, with 13 bases of the junction left unmatched. The CDR3 extends over 18 amino acids. The CDR3 nucleotides are TGTGCCAGCAGCCTACAAGGAAGGACTAGCGGGAGGCAGGATGAGCAGTTCTTC. It translates to CASSLQGRTSGRQDEQFF.

J is TRBJ2-3 and V is TRBV14; 7 bases are a match to TRBD1. Trimming at V came to 10 bases and at J to 0 bases, leaving 7 bases not matched to a gene. Germline V gene data show CDR1 as SGHDN and CDR2 as FVKESK. The CDR3 covers 14 residues. This chain's CDR3 is CATRTGTSTDTQYF. For the CDR3, the DNA is TGTGCCACACGGACAGGCACTAGCACAGATACGCAGTATTTT.

There are a few counts of this clone. The V call is TRBV7-9, the J call TRBJ2-7; 10 bases agree with TRBD1. The CDR3 runs to 13 residues. V trimming: 4 bases; J trimming: 4 bases; junction bases outside the gene matches: 1. CDR1 and CDR2 from the germline V gene are SEHNR and FQNEAQ (reference sequence). In DNA form, the CDR3 reads TGTGCCAGCAGCTGGGGACAGGGGTACGAGCAGTACTTC. Residues: CASSWGQGYEQYF.

CDR3 protein: CASSAEIGQPQHF. The CDR3 DNA reads as TGTGCCAGCAGTGCCGAGATTGGTCAGCCCCAGCATTTT. The chain links TRBV6-4 to TRBJ1-5; D unclear. Trimming removed 4 bases from V and 6 bases from J, with 10 bases in between. The CDR3 totals 13 residues. From germline, CDR1 is MRHNA and CDR2 SNTAGT.

J is TRBJ2-3 and V is TRBV12-5; no firm D call. V was shortened by 3 bases and J by 8 bases, with 3 bases between the two germline ends. The CDR3 runs 10 residues. The germline gives CDR1 LGHNT, CDR2 FRNRAP. The CDR3 sequence: CASGFGTQYF. CDR3 nucleotide sequence: TGTGCTAGTGGTTTCGGTACGCAGTATTTT.

The chain recombines TRBV30 with TRBJ1-1, with a weak D call TRBD1 (6 bases). V lost 5 bases to trimming and J lost 3 bases, with 16 bases between them. Germline V lookup: CDR1 GTSNPN, CDR2 SVGIG (reference sequence). This CDR3 has 14 residues. For the CDR3, the DNA is TGTGCCTGGGCCTCCCGGGACAAGGACACTGAAGCTTTCTTT. It translates to CAWASRDKDTEAFF.

This sequence joins TRBV3-1 (or the pseudogene TRBV3-2) and TRBJ1-1, with unresolved D. V was pared by 2 bases and J by 11 bases, with 12 bases between. This CDR3 is built from 12 residues. The germline V gene encodes CDR1 LGHDT and CDR2 YNNKEL (reference sequence). The DNA for the CDR3 is TGTGCCAGCAGCCAACTTGGGCACGTGGCTTTCTTT. Its translation: CASSQLGHVAFF.

The CDR3 region is CAWSVSFNYGYTF. CDR3 nucleotide sequence: TGTGCCTGGAGTGTCTCCTTTAACTATGGCTACACCTTC. This chain connects TRBV30 to TRBJ1-2; D remains ambiguous. V lost 0 bases to trimming and J lost 1 base, with 6 bases between them. Germline CDR1 is GTSNPN and CDR2 is SVGIG (reference sequence). CDR3 length: 13 residues.

The chain joins TRBV5-4 to TRBJ2-3; TRBD2 matches 8 bases. CDR1 and CDR2 (germline): SGHNT, YYREEE (reference sequence). Trimming cost V 4 bases and J 5 bases; bases outside gene matches: 9. CDR3 length: 15 amino acids. The CDR3 spells CASSTGGGRQDTQYF. In DNA form, the CDR3 reads TGTGCCAGCAGCACCGGGGGGGGGCGGCAAGATACGCAGTATTTT.

The chain joins TRBV7-9 to TRBJ1-1, with D possibly TRBD1 on 6 matching bases. Trimming took 6 bases from V and 2 from J, leaving 10 bases between them. This CDR3 is built from 13 residues. The germline CDR1 and CDR2 sequences are SEHNR and FQNEAQ (reference sequence). The CDR3 nucleotides are TGTGCCAGCAGAATCAGGGGAAACACTGAAGCTTTCTTT. Its protein is CASRIRGNTEAFF.

V and J are TRBV9 and TRBJ2-1; TRBD2 aligns across 7 bases. This CDR3 comprises 15 residues. Germline lookup yields CDR1 SGDLS and CDR2 YYNGEE. V was pared by 3 bases and J by 5 bases, with 8 bases of the junction left unmatched. The CDR3 loop is CASSASGAGDNEQFF. CDR3 bases: TGTGCCAGCAGCGCTTCTGGGGCGGGAGACAATGAGCAGTTCTTC.

The chain has TRBV5-6 and TRBJ1-2; possible D gene TRBD1, 6 bases. The length of the CDR3 is 14 residues. V lost 3 bases, J lost 8 bases, and 17 bases lay in between. CDR1 and CDR2 from the germline V gene are SGHDT and YYEEEE. In DNA, the CDR3 is TGTGCCAGCAGCTCAACAGGGTCAGCTGGGGGCTACACCTTC. Its translation: CASSSTGSAGGYTF.

V gene TRBV27 combines with J gene TRBJ1-1; the D gene is possibly TRBD1 (6 bases). The CDR3 sequence is 14 residues long. Trimming took 8 bases from V and 3 from J, leaving 16 bases between them. Germline CDR1 reads MNHEY; CDR2 reads SMNVEV (reference sequence). This chain's CDR3 is CASHSQDSYTEAFF. CDR3 sequence (DNA): TGTGCCAGCCACTCCCAGGACAGTTACACTGAAGCTTTCTTT.

The CDR3 region has the DNA TGTGCCAGCAGCCAAGTGGGTCAGCGGGGGGGCTTTGAGACCCAGTACTTC. This encodes CASSQVGQRGGFETQYF. The rearrangement uses TRBV3-1 (or the pseudogene TRBV3-2) and TRBJ2-5; 10 bases are shared with TRBD2. CDR3 length: 17 residues. CDR1 is LGHDT, CDR2 YNNKEL, per germline (reference sequence). Unmatched junction bases numbered 10, after V lost 1 base and J lost 5 bases.